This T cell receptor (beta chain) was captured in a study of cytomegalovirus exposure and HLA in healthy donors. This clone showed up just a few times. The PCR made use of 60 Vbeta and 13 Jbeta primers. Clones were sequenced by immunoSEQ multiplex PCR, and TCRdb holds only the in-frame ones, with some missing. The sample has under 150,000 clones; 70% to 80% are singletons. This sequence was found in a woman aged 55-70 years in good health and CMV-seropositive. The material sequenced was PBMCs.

CDR3 region: CASSTPPGQGLEQYF. CDR3 bases: TGTGCCAGCAGCACCCCCCCGGGACAGGGCTTAGAGCAGTACTTC. This chain joins TRBV5-4 and TRBJ2-7, with 9 bases fitting TRBD1. Trimming cost V 4 bases and J 7 bases; bases outside gene matches: 12. The length of the CDR3 is 15 residues. CDR1 and CDR2 from the germline V gene are SGHNT and YYREEE (reference sequence).